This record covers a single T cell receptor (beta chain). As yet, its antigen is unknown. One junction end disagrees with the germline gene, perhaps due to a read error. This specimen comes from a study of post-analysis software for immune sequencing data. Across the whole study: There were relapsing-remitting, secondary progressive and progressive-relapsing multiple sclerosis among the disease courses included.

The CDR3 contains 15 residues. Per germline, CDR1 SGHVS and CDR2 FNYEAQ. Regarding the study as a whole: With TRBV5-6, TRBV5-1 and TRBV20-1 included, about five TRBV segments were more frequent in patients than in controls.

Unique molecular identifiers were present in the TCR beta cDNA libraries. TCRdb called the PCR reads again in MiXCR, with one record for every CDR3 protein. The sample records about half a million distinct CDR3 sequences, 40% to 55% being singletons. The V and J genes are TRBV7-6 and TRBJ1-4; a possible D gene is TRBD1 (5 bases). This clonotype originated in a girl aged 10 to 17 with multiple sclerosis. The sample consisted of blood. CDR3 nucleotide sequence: TGTGCCAGCAGCCCGGGGGGGGTAGTGGATGAAAAACGGTTTTTT. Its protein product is CASSPGGVVDEKRFF.